One sample yielded the 14 T cell receptor beta chains listed below, sequenced in a study of blood T cell repertoires in COVID-19. Here immunoSEQ multiplex PCR was the method, and the copy in TCRdb shows in-frame clones only, minus some. The sample records some 190,000 clones, roughly 80% being singletons. Sequencing was performed on peripheral blood. These TCRs come from a man between 60 and 70 years old with acute or convalescent COVID-19.

The chain joins TRBV4-1 to TRBJ1-5, with 9 bases identical to TRBD1. Looked up from germline, CDR1 is MGHRA and CDR2 is YSYEKL. The V segment lost 0 bases and the J segment 6 bases; nucleotides outside the gene matches: 3. The CDR3 totals 15 residues. In DNA, the CDR3 is TGCGCCAGCAGCCAAGATTGGGACAGGGTTCAGCCCCAGCATTTT. Translated: CASSQDWDRVQPQHF.

This rearrangement joins TRBV5-4 to TRBJ1-1, with a possible D match to TRBD1 (5 bases). Per germline, CDR1 SGHNT and CDR2 YYREEE (reference sequence). The CDR3 is 14 residues long. Deletions cut 2 bases from V and 1 base from J, with 9 bases between. The CDR3 reads CASSLSRENTEAFF. DNA for the CDR3: TGTGCCAGCAGCTTAAGCAGGGAGAACACTGAAGCTTTCTTT.

The chain recombines TRBV5-4 with TRBJ2-3; D not resolved. The V end was cut by 1 base, the J end by 2 bases, with 20 bases between. Germline assignment: CDR1 SGHNT and CDR2 YYREEE (reference sequence). The CDR3 sequence is 18 residues long. The DNA for the CDR3 is TGTGCCAGCAGCTTGCCTTCTGGCTCTCAAAGAACCACAGATACGCAGTATTTT. Protein sequence: CASSLPSGSQRTTDTQYF.

The chain carries TRBV25-1 and TRBJ2-5; TRBD1 matches 8 bases. The length of the CDR3 is 16 residues. After removal of 0 bases from V and 0 bases from J, the junction contained 3 bases not matched to a gene. CDR1 is MGHDK, CDR2 SYGVNS, per germline. The CDR3 DNA reads TGTGCCAGCAGTGAATATTACAGGGGGTACCAAGAGACCCAGTACTTC. It translates to CASSEYYRGYQETQYF.

V gene TRBV5-1 combines with J gene TRBJ1-1, with TRBD1 as a possible D gene (6 bases). The V end lost 4 bases, the J end lost 1 base, and 14 bases lay between the germline ends. CDR1 and CDR2 from the germline V gene are SGHRS and YFSETQ. The CDR3 totals 15 residues. The CDR3 loop reads CASSLTGTPNTEAFF. CDR3 DNA sequence: TGCGCCAGCAGCCTAACCGGGACACCGAACACTGAAGCTTTCTTT.

J is TRBJ1-1 and V is TRBV2, with D tentatively TRBD1 (5 bases). The CDR3 has 13 residues. Trimming took off 6 bases at V and 5 bases at J, with 13 bases between the two ends. Germline V CDR1 and CDR2: SNHLY, FYNNEI. CDR3 nucleotide sequence: TGTGCCAGCAGGGGGGAAGCGGGAACTGAAGCTTTCTTT. Its translation: CASRGEAGTEAFF.

This chain uses TRBV5-1 with TRBJ1-1; TRBD1 matches at 7 bases. The CDR3 is made up of 16 amino acids. The ends lost 0 bases at V and 5 bases at J; junction bases unmatched: 10. Per the germline V gene, CDR1 is SGHRS and CDR2 is YFSETQ. The chain's CDR3 is CASSLVPGGSETEAFF. The CDR3 DNA sequence: TGCGCCAGCAGCTTGGTGCCAGGGGGATCGGAAACTGAAGCTTTCTTT.

This rearrangement joins TRBV7-3 to TRBJ1-5; no firm D call. Trimming removed 0 bases at V and 4 bases at J, with 10 bases between. Germline values: CDR1 SGHTA, CDR2 FQGTGA. The length of the CDR3 is 15 residues. In nucleotides, the CDR3 is TGTGCCAGCAGCTTAACGGCAGGCCGGAATCAGCCCCAGCATTTT. Protein product: CASSLTAGRNQPQHF. Full variable domain (outside the CDR3, taken from reference TRBV7-3 and TRBJ1-5): GAGVSQTPSNKVTEKGKYVELRCDPISGHTALYWYRQSLGQGPEFLIYFQGTGAADDSGLPNDRFFAVRPEGSVSTLKIQRTERGDSAVYLCASSLTAGRNQPQHFGDGTRLSIL.

This clone has a single count. The chain has TRBV19 and TRBJ1-6; 10 bases map to TRBD1. Germline assignment: CDR1 LNHDA and CDR2 SQIVND (reference sequence). The CDR3 is 15 amino acids. Losses at the gene ends were 3 bases for V and 9 bases for J; bases not matched to a gene: 5. In nucleotides, the CDR3 is TGTGCCAGTAGTATGGTGCGGGACAGGGGTTCACCCCTCCACTTT. This encodes CASSMVRDRGSPLHF.

This chain uses TRBV7-3 with TRBJ1-1; D remains ambiguous. From germline, CDR1 is SGHTA and CDR2 FQGTGA. Between the trimmed V and J ends, which lost 1 base and 1 base, there was a span of 7 bases. This CDR3 contains 14 residues. CDR3 nucleotides: TGTGCCAGCAGCTTAAGAGGCAGGAACACTGAAGCTTTCTTT. Encoded protein: CASSLRGRNTEAFF.

This clone was seen a few times. This rearrangement joins TRBV19 to TRBJ2-1, with D unresolved. The CDR3 consists of 15 residues. V was trimmed by 1 base and J by 4 bases, leaving 11 bases between them. The germline gives CDR1 LNHDA, CDR2 SQIVND (reference sequence). CDR3 nucleotides: TGTGCCAGTAGTATAGGGCGACAAAATTACAATGAGCAGTTCTTC. Translated, it gives CASSIGRQNYNEQFF.

V usage is TRBV4-2 and J usage is TRBJ2-7, with 9 bases lining up with TRBD2. The V gene end was trimmed by 0 bases and the J gene end by 4 bases; junction bases not matched to a gene: 4. The CDR3 is made up of 15 amino acids. Per germline, CDR1 LGHNA and CDR2 YNFKEQ. The CDR3: CASSQELRGGYEQYF. CDR3 sequence (DNA): TGTGCCAGCAGCCAAGAACTGCGGGGGGGTTACGAGCAGTACTTC.

V gene TRBV11-2 combines with J gene TRBJ1-2, with 8 bases lining up with TRBD1. The CDR3 totals 16 residues. Trimming cost V 5 bases and J 5 bases; bases outside gene matches: 13. Germline V gene sequence: CDR1 SGHAT, CDR2 FQNNGV. The CDR3 sequence: CASSLRPGDRSYGYTF. The CDR3 DNA sequence: TGTGCCAGCAGCCTTAGACCTGGGGACAGGTCTTATGGCTACACCTTC. Full variable domain (missing parts from reference TRBV11-2 and TRBJ1-2): EAGVAQSPRYKIIEKRQSVAFWCNPISGHATLYWYQQILGQGPKLLIQFQNNGVVDDSQLPKDRFSAERLKGVDSTLKIQPAKLEDSAVYLCASSLRPGDRSYGYTFGSGTRLTVV.

V usage is TRBV19 and J usage is TRBJ1-5; TRBD1 matches 7 bases. With V trimmed by 5 bases and J by 5 bases, 6 bases remained unmatched. The CDR3 runs to 14 residues. The germline CDR1 and CDR2 sequences are LNHDA and SQIVND (reference sequence). The DNA of the CDR3 is TGTGCCAGTAGTCCCCGACAGGGATATCAGCCCCAGCATTTT. Translating it yields CASSPRQGYQPQHF.